Presented here are 7 T cell receptor beta chains from one specimen sequenced in a study of shared clonotypes between healthy human individuals. The repertoire was sequenced with immunoSEQ multiplex PCR; TCRdb's copy has only in-frame clones and lacks some. This table has about 2 million clones, 85% to 95% appearing once. Sequenced sample: naive CD4+ T cells sorted from blood. Sample subset: CD45RA+ positively selected. Source of these receptors: a man between 18 and 29 years old in good health.

In DNA, the CDR3 is TGTGCCTTTAGCGGGCAAGAGACCCAGTACTTC. This sequence encodes CAFSGQETQYF. The chain combines TRBV30 with TRBJ2-5; TRBD2 aligns across 7 bases. Germline loops: CDR1 GTSNPN, CDR2 SVGIG (reference sequence). CDR3 size: 11 residues. Trimming took 7 bases from V and 2 from J; bases not matched to a gene: 1.

The rearrangement joins TRBV11-2 to TRBJ2-2, with TRBD2 matching over 10 bases. Germline-derived CDR1 and CDR2 are SGHAT and FQNNGV. J was trimmed by 7 bases and V by 6 bases; bases with no gene match: 5. The CDR3 is 14 residues long. Here the CDR3 DNA reads TGTGCCAGCAGTACGGGACTAGCGAGCGGGGAGCTGTTTTTT. As protein: CASSTGLASGELFF. Combining the CDR3 with reference TRBV11-2 and TRBJ2-2 gives the whole variable domain EAGVAQSPRYKIIEKRQSVAFWCNPISGHATLYWYQQILGQGPKLLIQFQNNGVVDDSQLPKDRFSAERLKGVDSTLKIQPAKLEDSAVYLCASSTGLASGELFFGEGSRLTVL.

This clone appeared once. The chain employs TRBV30 and TRBJ2-5, with a tentative D call TRBD2 (6 bases). Trimming pared 2 bases from V and 5 bases from J, leaving 15 bases between. Germline assignment: CDR1 GTSNPN and CDR2 SVGIG (reference sequence). This CDR3 is 14 amino acids long. CDR3 residues: CAWSPGLLRETQYF. DNA for the CDR3: TGTGCCTGGAGTCCGGGACTCCTTCGGGAGACCCAGTACTTC.

This clone was counted a single time. The chain uses TRBV7-2 and TRBJ2-1, with 14 nucleotides matching TRBD2. The junction had 15 bases not matched to a gene; V was cut back by 5 bases and J by 9 bases. Germline V gene lookup returns CDR1 SGHTA and CDR2 FQGNSA. CDR3 length: 18 residues. CDR3 DNA: TGTGCCAGCAGCAAGCTTCCCTCGACTAGCGGGAGGGCCGGTGAGCAGTTCTTC. This encodes CASSKLPSTSGRAGEQFF. Full variable domain (remainder filled in from reference TRBV7-2 and TRBJ2-1): GAGVSQSPSNKVTEKGKDVELRCDPISGHTALYWYRQSLGQGLEFLIYFQGNSAPDKSGLPSDRFSAERTGGSVSTLTIQRTQQEDSAVYLCASSKLPSTSGRAGEQFFGPGTRLTVL.

The chain is built from TRBV19 and TRBJ2-2, with 7 positions matching TRBD2. The junction had 4 bases not matched to a gene; V was cut back by 3 bases and J by 3 bases. The CDR3 has 15 amino acids. CDR1 and CDR2 (germline): LNHDA, SQIVND (reference sequence). The CDR3 here is CASSMSGAHTGELFF. As DNA, the CDR3 is TGTGCCAGTAGTATGAGCGGGGCGCACACCGGGGAGCTGTTTTTT.

This rearrangement joins TRBV2 to TRBJ1-2; D remains unclear. The CDR3 has 14 amino acids. V lost 7 bases and J 8 bases, leaving 20 bases between the germline ends. Germline assignment: CDR1 SNHLY and CDR2 FYNNEI. CDR3 in DNA: TGTGCCAGCAACCGGGAAGGAAGTGTCCGGGGCTACACCTTC. Protein product: CASNREGSVRGYTF.

V gene TRBV6-5 combines with J gene TRBJ2-3; D unresolved. Trimming cost V 6 bases and J 2 bases, with 15 bases left between them. The CDR3 sequence is 15 residues long. Germline V gene lookup returns CDR1 MNHEY and CDR2 SVGAGI. The CDR3 DNA is TGTGCCAGCAGACCCCACATGGCTTCCACAGATACGCAGTATTTT. This translates into CASRPHMASTDTQYF.